The 31 T cell receptor beta chains presented below share a single source sample, sequenced in a study of blood T cell repertoires in COVID-19. Clones were sequenced by immunoSEQ multiplex PCR, and TCRdb holds only the in-frame ones, with some missing. The sample has around 110,000 clones; 80% to 90% are singletons. Sequenced: peripheral blood. The receptors stem from a man aged 35 to 55 with active or convalescent COVID-19.

The chain uses TRBV7-9 and TRBJ2-2, with 7 bases fitting TRBD2. The CDR3 extends over 16 amino acids. With V trimmed by 7 bases and J by 2 bases, 10 bases remained unmatched. Germline V gene lookup returns CDR1 SEHNR and CDR2 FQNEAQ (reference sequence). DNA of the CDR3: TGTGCCAGCACCCCCGGAGCGGGACTAAACACCGGGGAGCTGTTTTTT. Encoded protein: CASTPGAGLNTGELFF.

A single count supports this clone. An end of the junction does not agree with germline; a read error may underlie this. The chain is built from TRBV6-5 and TRBJ2-7; 8 bases align to TRBD2. The CDR3 is 13 residues long. The germline V gene encodes CDR1 MNHEY and CDR2 SVGAGI. The DNA for the CDR3 is TGTGCCAGCGGTTATAGCGGGACCTACGAGCAGTACTTC. Its translation: CASGYSGTYEQYF.

This clone appeared a single time. The V call is TRBV6-2 or TRBV6-3, the J call TRBJ1-4; D ambiguous. The germline V and J ends were trimmed by 5 bases and 4 bases, with 17 bases remaining between them. Germline V gene sequence: CDR1 MNHEY, CDR2 SVGEGT. The CDR3 covers 16 residues. CDR3 region: CASSRKSPGSNEKLFF. CDR3 coding DNA: TGTGCCAGCAGTCGCAAGAGTCCCGGTAGTAATGAAAAACTGTTTTTT.

The chain has TRBV21-1 and TRBJ2-3; no check of the table's D call, TRBD2, against the DNA was made. TRBV21-1 is shown as a pseudogene. The CDR3 is made up of 16 amino acids. CDR3 amino acids: CASSKVAVRGTDTQYF. The CDR3 nucleotides are TGTGCCAGCAGCAAAGTTGCAGTTCGGGGCACAGATACGCAGTATTTT.

Of note for this clone: An end of the junction does not agree with germline; a read error may underlie this. The chain employs TRBV5-1 and TRBJ1-1; the match to TRBD1 covers 7 bases. Germline CDR1 reads SGHRS; CDR2 reads YFSETQ. This CDR3 contains 15 residues. CDR3 nucleotide sequence: TGCGCCCGCAGCGGCCAGGGGGGTGGGAACACTGAAGCTTTCTTT. Translation: CARSGQGGGNTEAFF.

The chain combines TRBV27 with TRBJ2-1, with 8 nucleotides matching TRBD1. This CDR3 contains 15 residues. Trimming took 2 bases from V and 7 from J; bases not matched to a gene: 7. CDR1 and CDR2 (germline): MNHEY, SMNVEV (reference sequence). The CDR3 here is CASSLGGTGVNEQFF. In DNA, the CDR3 is TGTGCCAGCAGTTTAGGGGGGACAGGAGTAAATGAGCAGTTCTTC.

V gene TRBV19 combines with J gene TRBJ1-2; TRBD1 matches at 10 bases. This CDR3 is 14 amino acids long. Germline trimming cut 5 bases from V and 3 bases from J; bases unmatched to any gene: 3. Per the germline V gene, CDR1 is LNHDA and CDR2 is SQIVND (reference sequence). CDR3 nucleotide sequence: TGTGCCAGTAGTCCGACAGGGGGCTACTATGGCTACACCTTC. It is translated as CASSPTGGYYGYTF.

This sequence joins TRBV5-4 and TRBJ2-7; no clear D. CDR1 is SGHNT, CDR2 YYREEE, per germline (reference sequence). This CDR3 is built from 15 residues. Trimming cost V 5 bases and J 4 bases, with 19 bases left between them. DNA of the CDR3: TGTGCCAGCAGTAGAGACTCAGCCCCTAAATACGAGCAGTACTTC. Amino acids: CASSRDSAPKYEQYF. Variable domain in full (rest from reference TRBV5-4 and TRBJ2-7): ETGVTQSPTHLIKTRGQQVTLRCSSQSGHNTVSWYQQALGQGPQFIFQYYREEENGRGNFPPRFSGLQFPNYSSELNVNALELDDSALYLCASSRDSAPKYEQYFGPGTRLTVT.

The chain uses TRBV7-9 and TRBJ1-5; D possibly corresponds to TRBD1 (5 bases). Germline loops: CDR1 SEHNR, CDR2 FQNEAQ (reference sequence). This CDR3 is 18 amino acids long. V was shortened by 3 bases and J by 2 bases, with 20 bases between the two germline ends. The CDR3 DNA reads TGTGCCAGCAGCTTCTTCGACCGAGGGTCGGGGGGCAATCAGCCCCAGCATTTT. Protein sequence: CASSFFDRGSGGNQPQHF. Using reference TRBV7-9 and TRBJ1-5 for the parts outside the CDR3, the full variable domain is DTGVSQNPRHKITKRGQNVTFRCDPISEHNRLYWYRQTLGQGPEFLTYFQNEAQLEKSRLLSDRFSAERPKGSFSTLEIQRTEQGDSAMYLCASSFFDRGSGGNQPQHFGDGTRLSIL.

The genes are TRBV21-1 and TRBJ2-7; the DNA was not compared with TRBD2, the D call given in the table. TRBV21-1 is shown as a pseudogene. CDR3 length: 15 residues. This chain's CDR3 is CASRRREYLAYEQYF. The DNA for the CDR3 is TGTGCCAGCAGACGGAGGGAATACCTCGCGTACGAGCAGTACTTC.

The J gene is TRBJ2-7, the V gene TRBV10-3; TRBD2 agrees at 11 bases. Trimming at V came to 2 bases and at J to 5 bases, leaving 8 bases not matched to a gene. The length of the CDR3 is 16 residues. Per germline, CDR1 ENHRY and CDR2 SYGVKD. For the CDR3, the DNA is TGTGCCATCAGTGAGCCGGGGAAACTAGCGGGAGACGAGCAGTACTTC. Protein sequence: CAISEPGKLAGDEQYF.

The chain is built from TRBV27 and TRBJ2-7; 7 nucleotides match TRBD1. Germline-derived CDR1 and CDR2 are MNHEY and SMNVEV (reference sequence). J gave up 3 bases and V 6 bases, and 8 bases lay outside the gene matches. The CDR3 is made up of 14 amino acids. CDR3 protein: CASRPTGVDYEQYF. In DNA, the CDR3 is TGTGCCAGCAGACCTACAGGGGTTGACTACGAGCAGTACTTC.

The V call is TRBV9, the J call TRBJ1-1, with D maybe TRBD1 (6 bases). This CDR3 has 14 residues. V was trimmed by 0 bases and J by 0 bases, leaving 6 bases between them. Germline V CDR1 and CDR2: SGDLS, YYNGEE. As DNA, the CDR3 is TGTGCCAGCAGCGTAGGACAGGTGAACACTGAAGCTTTCTTT. It translates to CASSVGQVNTEAFF.

The chain uses TRBV28 and TRBJ2-1; D is unresolved. Germline lookup yields CDR1 MDHEN and CDR2 SYDVKM. This CDR3 comprises 13 residues. Trimming took 5 bases from V and 2 from J, leaving 7 bases between them. The DNA of the CDR3 is TGTGCCAGCAGTCTGTTTACCTACAATGAGCAGTTCTTC. The encoded protein is CASSLFTYNEQFF.

This chain uses TRBV2 with TRBJ2-2, with TRBD2 as a possible D gene (6 bases). Germline V lookup: CDR1 SNHLY, CDR2 FYNNEI. V was shortened by 1 base and J by 4 bases, with 7 bases between the two germline ends. CDR3 length: 14 residues. DNA for the CDR3: TGTGCCAGCAGTGAAGGAGCGGGCACCGGGGAGCTGTTTTTT. Amino acids: CASSEGAGTGELFF.

This sequence joins TRBV15 and TRBJ1-1, with unresolved D. Germline V gene data show CDR1 as LNHNV and CDR2 as YYDKDF (reference sequence). Trimming removed 0 bases from V and 4 bases from J, with 9 bases in between. The CDR3 loop spans 14 amino acids. Here the CDR3 DNA reads TGTGCCACCAGCAGAGATAATGGCCCCACTGAAGCTTTCTTT. Translating gives CATSRDNGPTEAFF. Drawing the rest from reference TRBV15 and TRBJ1-1, the complete variable domain is DAMVIQNPRYQVTQFGKPVTLSCSQTLNHNVMYWYQQKSSQAPKLLFHYYDKDFNNEADTPDNFQSRRPNTSFCFLDIRSPGLGDTAMYLCATSRDNGPTEAFFGQGTRLTVV.

V and J are TRBV6-5 and TRBJ1-2; a possible D gene is TRBD1 (5 bases). V dropped 4 bases and J dropped 5 bases, with 14 bases sitting between them. CDR1 and CDR2 from the germline V gene are MNHEY and SVGAGI. CDR3 length: 14 residues. The DNA for the CDR3 is TGTGCCAGCAGTTCCGGGGAGGGGTTTTATGGCTACACCTTC. The encoded protein is CASSSGEGFYGYTF.

V and J are TRBV7-9 and TRBJ1-2; D gene unclear. V gave up 1 base and J gave up 4 bases, with 13 bases separating them. Per the germline V gene, CDR1 is SEHNR and CDR2 is FQNEAQ (reference sequence). CDR3 length: 15 amino acids. CDR3 DNA: TGTGCCAGCAGCTTAGGGCAGGAGGCCCTCTATGGCTACACCTTC. This sequence encodes CASSLGQEALYGYTF.

This clone has just a few counts. The chain uses TRBV4-3 and TRBJ2-1; TRBD2 is a possible D gene (5 bases). Trimming took 0 bases from V and 7 from J, leaving 31 bases between them. The CDR3 consists of 21 residues. Per germline, CDR1 LGHNA and CDR2 YSLEER. The CDR3 bases are TGCGCCAGCAGCCAAGAATTATCGGGAACACGTCTTCCTACGGTGAGGAATGAGCAGTTCTTC. Residues: CASSQELSGTRLPTVRNEQFF.

The J gene is TRBJ1-2, the V gene TRBV7-2; 8 nucleotides line up with TRBD1. After removal of 0 bases from V and 5 bases from J, the junction contained 2 bases not matched to a gene. CDR3 length: 14 amino acids. The germline V gene has CDR1 SGHTA and CDR2 FQGNSA. The CDR3 DNA sequence: TGTGCCAGCAGCTTAGCTCGGACAGGGTATGGCTACACCTTC. Translated: CASSLARTGYGYTF.

This clone was seen just once. The chain employs TRBV28 and TRBJ1-2, with 7 bases matching TRBD1. There are 14 residues in the CDR3. The germline V gene has CDR1 MDHEN and CDR2 SYDVKM. With V trimmed by 3 bases and J by 5 bases, 6 bases remained unmatched. CDR3 loop: CASSLSTGDYGYTF. The DNA for the CDR3 is TGTGCCAGCAGTTTGTCTACAGGGGATTATGGCTACACCTTC.

V usage is TRBV5-1 and J usage is TRBJ1-4; TRBD1 aligns across 10 bases. With 4 bases clipped from V and 10 bases from J, the junction kept 10 bases outside the gene matches. This CDR3 comprises 15 residues. The germline V gene encodes CDR1 SGHRS and CDR2 YFSETQ. The CDR3 bases are TGCGCCAGCAGCCAATTGACAGGGGGCGACGGAAAACTGTTTTTT. Its protein is CASSQLTGGDGKLFF.

The chain employs TRBV10-1 and TRBJ2-2; D may be TRBD2 (5 bases). Germline assignment: CDR1 WNHNN and CDR2 SYGVQD (reference sequence). CDR3 length: 15 residues. V was cut by 11 bases and J by 3 bases, with 19 bases left in between. In nucleotides, the CDR3 is TGCGCCTCGTCCCCCTCCGGGCGGGACACCGGGGAGCTGTTTTTT. As protein: CASSPSGRDTGELFF.

This clone was seen only once. Sequence at one end of the junction differs from germline and may be a read error. J is TRBJ2-5 and V is TRBV7-3; 7 bases map to TRBD1. The CDR3 is 15 amino acids. Germline-derived CDR1 and CDR2 are SGHTA and FQGTGA. CDR3 in amino acids: CASSVTGVTGETQYF. Here the CDR3 DNA reads TGTGCCAGCAGCGTAACAGGGGTTACAGGGGAGACCCAGTACTTC.

The J gene is TRBJ2-1, the V gene TRBV28, with 11 bases lining up with TRBD1. The germline V gene encodes CDR1 MDHEN and CDR2 SYDVKM. Trimming took 8 bases from V and 9 from J; bases not matched to a gene: 3. The CDR3 covers 12 residues. CDR3 protein: CASGQGALEQFF. CDR3 nucleotides: TGTGCCAGCGGACAGGGGGCGCTTGAGCAGTTCTTC.

The V and J genes are TRBV19 and TRBJ2-3, with 9 bases aligning to TRBD2. Trimming at V came to 4 bases and at J to 7 bases, leaving 6 bases not matched to a gene. In germline, CDR1 is LNHDA, CDR2 SQIVND (reference sequence). The CDR3 sequence is 14 residues long. The CDR3 protein is CASSTGLASNTQYF. The CDR3, as DNA: TGTGCCAGTAGTACGGGACTAGCCTCTAATACGCAGTATTTT.

The V and J genes are TRBV28 and TRBJ2-1; 9 positions agree with TRBD1. Per the germline V gene, CDR1 is MDHEN and CDR2 is SYDVKM. V lost 5 bases to trimming and J lost 1 base; unmatched junction nucleotides: 9. The length of the CDR3 is 17 residues. The CDR3 loop is CASSNTPGTGSYNEQFF. CDR3 bases: TGTGCCAGCAGTAACACCCCCGGGACAGGGTCCTACAATGAGCAGTTCTTC.

This chain links TRBV6-4 with TRBJ2-2; D possibly corresponds to TRBD2 (7 bases). Germline V gene sequence: CDR1 MRHNA, CDR2 SNTAGT. V was clipped by 4 bases and J by 4 bases, with 16 bases between them. The CDR3 consists of 16 residues. CDR3 amino acids: CASSGRGAFSTGELFF. The CDR3 DNA reads TGTGCCAGCAGTGGTCGGGGGGCCTTCAGCACCGGGGAGCTGTTTTTT.

This chain connects TRBV7-9 to TRBJ2-7; TRBD2 matches at 12 bases. CDR3 length: 15 residues. Germline assignment: CDR1 SEHNR and CDR2 FQNEAQ (reference sequence). V trimming: 5 bases; J trimming: 7 bases; junction bases outside the gene matches: 9. In DNA, the CDR3 is TGTGCCAGCAGCCGACGACTAGCGGGAGTAGGGGAGCAGTACTTC. Translating gives CASSRRLAGVGEQYF.

V is TRBV2 and J is TRBJ1-2, with D perhaps matching TRBD1 (5 bases). The CDR3 has 12 amino acids. The V gene's germline CDR1 is SNHLY and CDR2 FYNNEI. Trimming removed 8 bases from V and 8 bases from J, with 15 bases in between. The CDR3, as DNA: TGTGCCAGCGGTTCCCCCCAGGGCGGCTACACCTTC. The encoded protein is CASGSPQGGYTF.

This chain uses TRBV2 with TRBJ2-1; 7 positions agree with TRBD2. Germline V gives CDR1 SNHLY, CDR2 FYNNEI. V shed 6 bases, J shed 4 bases, and the junction held 12 bases outside the gene matches. The CDR3 contains 16 residues. Written as DNA, the CDR3 is TGTGCCAGCAGGGACTTAGCGGGCTTATCTTACAATGAGCAGTTCTTC. This translates into CASRDLAGLSYNEQFF.